The 14 T cell receptor beta chains given below trace back to one sample, sequenced in a study of blood T cell repertoires in COVID-19 (dated by TCRdb to the early 2020s). Library generation was performed with the immunoSEQ multiplex PCR assay. This immuneACCESS table, as held by TCRdb, lists in-frame sequences with V and J called but not all clones. Of the missing ones, under half trace to an unresolved V gene in checked studies; the others have no known cause. The sample table lists roughly 200,000 clones, 83% of them with a count of one. The top ten constitute 4.8% of the sample. The sample comprised PBMCs or T cells enriched from blood (not recorded which). These TCRs come from a woman between 50 and 59 years old who had been exposed to COVID-19.

The rearrangement uses TRBV7-9 and TRBJ1-5; no definite D call. The CDR3 extends over 15 amino acids. Per the germline V gene, CDR1 is SEHNR and CDR2 is FQNEAQ (reference sequence). V was shortened by 1 base and J by 2 bases, with 9 bases between the two germline ends. CDR3 region: CASSLGGWGNQPQHF. Here the CDR3 DNA reads TGTGCCAGCAGCTTAGGAGGTTGGGGCAATCAGCCCCAGCATTTT.

The chain recombines TRBV2 with TRBJ1-5; 7 bases fit TRBD1. V lost 9 bases, J lost 1 base, and 6 bases stayed unmatched. The CDR3 length is 14 residues. Per germline, CDR1 SNHLY and CDR2 FYNNEI. The DNA of the CDR3 is TGTGCCAGTGGGACAGAGTTGAGCAATCAGCCCCAGCATTTT. Protein: CASGTELSNQPQHF.

The gene calls are TRBV27 and TRBJ2-7; 10 bases fit TRBD2. CDR3 length: 16 residues. The V gene end was trimmed by 6 bases and the J gene end by 6 bases; junction bases not matched to a gene: 14. Looked up from germline, CDR1 is MNHEY and CDR2 is SMNVEV (reference sequence). The CDR3: CASSPLCVIAGGEQYF. The CDR3 DNA is TGTGCCAGCAGCCCACTTTGCGTAATAGCGGGGGGCGAGCAGTACTTC.

CDR3 sequence (DNA): TGTGCCAGCAGTTTAATGGCTGCGGCCGGGGAGCTGTTTTTT. This sequence encodes CASSLMAAAGELFF. The V gene is TRBV27, the J gene TRBJ2-2; no definite D call. Germline assignment: CDR1 MNHEY and CDR2 SMNVEV (reference sequence). Trimming stripped 2 bases from V and 6 bases from J, with 10 bases between. CDR3 size: 14 residues.

V usage is TRBV15 and J usage is TRBJ2-3, with 10 nucleotides matching TRBD2. This CDR3 is built from 16 residues. CDR1 and CDR2 (germline): LNHNV, YYDKDF (reference sequence). V lost 3 bases and J lost 2; bases outside the gene matches: 5. DNA of the CDR3: TGTGCCACCAGCAGTCCAGCGGGGGGGCACACAGATACGCAGTATTTT. This codes for CATSSPAGGHTDTQYF.

This chain joins TRBV28 and TRBJ1-1; D gene ambiguous. Trimming took 3 bases from V and 9 from J, leaving 11 bases between them. This CDR3 spans 12 amino acids. Germline assignment: CDR1 MDHEN and CDR2 SYDVKM. CDR3 residues: CASSFSRSQAFF. The CDR3, as DNA: TGTGCCAGCAGTTTTTCCAGGTCCCAAGCTTTCTTT.

This chain links TRBV5-1 with TRBJ1-1; D not resolved. Germline V gene lookup returns CDR1 SGHRS and CDR2 YFSETQ. V shed 4 bases and J shed 9 bases, with 16 bases lying between them. This CDR3 spans 13 amino acids. CDR3 in amino acids: CASSPDGTGKAFF. The CDR3 DNA is TGCGCCAGCAGCCCGGACGGAACGGGGAAAGCTTTCTTT.

This clone was picked up one time. V usage is TRBV10-3 and J usage is TRBJ1-4; 8 bases align to TRBD1. The CDR3 length is 12 residues. Trimming removed 6 bases from V and 14 bases from J; junction bases left unmatched: 8. The germline gives CDR1 ENHRY, CDR2 SYGVKD. Here the CDR3 reads CAISPDRASLFF. The CDR3 DNA reads as TGTGCCATCAGCCCGGACAGGGCGTCTCTGTTTTTT.

The chain combines TRBV11-3 with TRBJ2-7; 11 bases fit TRBD1. CDR3 length equals 15 residues. The germline gives CDR1 SGHNT, CDR2 YENEEA. Germline trimming cut 5 bases from V and 5 bases from J; bases unmatched to any gene: 8. CDR3 nucleotide sequence: TGTGCCAGCAGCCACTCGGACAGGGGGCAGAACGAGCAGTACTTC. This translates into CASSHSDRGQNEQYF.

This clone was counted once. In DNA, the CDR3 is TGTGCCAGCAGTGAAAAGCTAGCCAAAAACATTCAGTACTTC. This encodes CASSEKLAKNIQYF. The chain has TRBV2 and TRBJ2-4; D unresolved. The V end lost 2 bases, the J end lost 0 bases, and 5 bases lay between the germline ends. In germline, CDR1 is SNHLY, CDR2 FYNNEI. CDR3 length: 14 amino acids.

This clone was found once. The chain is built from TRBV5-5 and TRBJ2-7, with a tentative D call TRBD1 (5 bases). Germline V CDR1 and CDR2: SGHKS, YYEKEE (reference sequence). This CDR3 contains 13 residues. Deletions cut 2 bases from V and 5 bases from J, with 11 bases between. The CDR3 nucleotides read TGTGCCAGCAGCTTAGATGGCAGGGACGAGCAGTACTTC. It encodes CASSLDGRDEQYF.

The V and J genes are TRBV15 and TRBJ1-4; D remains unclear. Germline V gene data show CDR1 as LNHNV and CDR2 as YYDKDF (reference sequence). The CDR3 contains 15 residues. Deletions cut 0 bases from V and 8 bases from J, with 13 bases between. The CDR3 loop reads CATSRDARVREKLFF. In DNA, the CDR3 is TGTGCCACCAGCAGAGATGCACGGGTCCGGGAAAAACTGTTTTTT.

The rearrangement joins TRBV4-3 to TRBJ2-3, with TRBD1 identical over 8 bases. This CDR3 has 14 residues. Trimming cost V 4 bases and J 4 bases; bases outside gene matches: 4. CDR1 is LGHNA and CDR2 is YSLEER in the germline V gene. CDR3 bases: TGCGCCAGCAGCCCGACAGGGGATTCAGATACGCAGTATTTT. Translated, it gives CASSPTGDSDTQYF.

This chain joins TRBV4-1 and TRBJ1-6, with TRBD1 as a possible D gene (6 bases). V dropped 4 bases and J dropped 6 bases, with 19 bases sitting between them. The CDR3 has 17 residues. Germline CDR1 MGHRA, CDR2 YSYEKL. The DNA of the CDR3 is TGCGCCAGCAGCCCCGAGGGGGTCGGTGGCCCTAATTCACCCCTCCACTTT. Its protein product is CASSPEGVGGPNSPLHF.